This note documents a single T cell receptor (beta chain) sequence. Its specificity is unknown. This sample stems from a study of stem cell transplantation in POMP-related autoinflammatory disease. Study background: Defective thymoproteasomes were hypothesized to impair CD8+ T-cell positive selection. Study results and caveats: Patients with PRAID showed a restricted number of unique TRB V-J gene pairings.

Germline-derived CDR1 and CDR2 are KGHSH and LQKENI. V shed 1 base, J shed 1 base, and the junction held 12 bases outside the gene matches. The CDR3 consists of 18 residues. Sequencing used immunoSEQ multiplex PCR; TCRdb keeps in-frame clones, though not all of them. The sample consists of approximately 1,000 clones, 55% to 80% of them appearing once. Sequencing input: CD8+ T cells from PBMCs. The origin of this receptor is a human donor in good health. This chain links TRBV18 with TRBJ1-1; 7 bases line up with TRBD1. The CDR3 sequence is CASSPRGTETQRNTEAFF. The CDR3 region has the DNA TGTGCCAGCTCACCACGAGGGACAGAAACCCAACGGAACACTGAAGCTTTCTTT.